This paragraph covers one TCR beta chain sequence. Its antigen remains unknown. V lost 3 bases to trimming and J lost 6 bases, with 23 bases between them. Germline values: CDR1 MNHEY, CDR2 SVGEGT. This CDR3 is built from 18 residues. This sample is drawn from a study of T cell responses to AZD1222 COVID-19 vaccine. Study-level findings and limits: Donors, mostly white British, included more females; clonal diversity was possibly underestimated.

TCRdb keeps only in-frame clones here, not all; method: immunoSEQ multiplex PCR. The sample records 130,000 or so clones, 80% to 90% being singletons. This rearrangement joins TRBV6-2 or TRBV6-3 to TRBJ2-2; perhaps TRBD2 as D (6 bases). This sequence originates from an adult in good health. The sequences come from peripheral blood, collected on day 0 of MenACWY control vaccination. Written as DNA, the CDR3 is TGTGCCAGCAGTTATCCTCTTCCCTCTAGCGATACTCCCGGGGAGCTGTTTTTT. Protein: CASSYPLPSSDTPGELFF.